The clone carrying this T cell receptor (beta chain) was recorded many times. Its target is not known. This CDR3 contains 15 residues. The germline V gene has CDR1 MNHEY and CDR2 SVGAGI. V lost 4 bases to trimming and J lost 2 bases; unmatched junction nucleotides: 4. Specified time point: newly diagnosed GD, antithyroid drugs for less than 3 months. Generation of the TCR library employed RNA extracted from PBMCs. A peripheral blood sample, roughly 8.5 milliliters in volume, was drawn into EDTA tubes. The record originates from a study of regulatory T cells in long-lasting Graves disease. Study-wide results and limits: Newly diagnosed patients shared about a thousand public clonotypes; persistent patients shared approximately 2,900.

Through Arm-PCR of CDR3 regions and iRepertoire HTBI primers, TCR beta libraries were built. TCRdb re-derived calls from the multiplex PCR reads in MiXCR, one entry per CDR3 protein. The sample gives 350,000 to 500,000 distinct CDR3 sequences, 16% of which show up once; about 23% is in the top ten. The same specimen was also included in a second study, on T cells in Graves' hyperthyroidism and ophthalmopathy. That paper states: Any patient presenting with uncontrolled infection, other autoimmune disease, pregnancy or lactation was left out. Blood held most thyroid clonotypes expanded above 0.001 frequency.

This receptor was identified in a woman aged 18-35 years with Graves disease. This material consisted of peripheral blood mononuclear cells (PBMCs), taken at new diagnosis, from a patient treated with antithyroid drugs. This chain uses TRBV6-5 with TRBJ2-1; 8 bases fit TRBD2. Here the CDR3 reads CASSSNGRAYNEQFF. The CDR3 DNA follows: TGTGCCAGCAGTTCTAACGGGAGGGCCTACAATGAGCAGTTCTTC.